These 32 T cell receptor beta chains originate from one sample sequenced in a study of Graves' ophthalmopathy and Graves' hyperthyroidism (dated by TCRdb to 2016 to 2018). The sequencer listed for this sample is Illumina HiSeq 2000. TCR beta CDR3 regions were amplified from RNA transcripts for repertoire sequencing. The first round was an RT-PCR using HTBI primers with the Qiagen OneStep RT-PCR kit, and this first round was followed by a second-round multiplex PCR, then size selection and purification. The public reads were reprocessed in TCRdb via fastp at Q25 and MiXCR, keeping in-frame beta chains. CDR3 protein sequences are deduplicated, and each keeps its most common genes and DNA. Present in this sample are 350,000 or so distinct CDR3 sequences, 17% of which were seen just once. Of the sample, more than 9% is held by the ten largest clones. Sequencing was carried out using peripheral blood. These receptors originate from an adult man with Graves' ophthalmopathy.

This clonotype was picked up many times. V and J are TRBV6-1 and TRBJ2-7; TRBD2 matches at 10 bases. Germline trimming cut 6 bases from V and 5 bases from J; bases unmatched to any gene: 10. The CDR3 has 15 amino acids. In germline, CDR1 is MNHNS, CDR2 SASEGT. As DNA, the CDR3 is TGTGCCAGCAGCAGTATAAGCGGGAGGGCCCACGAGCAGTACTTC. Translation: CASSSISGRAHEQYF.

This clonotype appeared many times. The CDR3 DNA is TGCGCCAGCAGCTTAAGTACAGGGGCTGGGGCCAACGTCCTGACTTTC. This gives the protein CASSLSTGAGANVLTF. The chain couples TRBV5-1 to TRBJ2-6; TRBD1 aligns across 7 bases. The CDR3 consists of 16 residues. CDR1 and CDR2 from the germline V gene are SGHRS and YFSETQ. The V gene end was trimmed by 2 bases and the J gene end by 2 bases; junction bases not matched to a gene: 4.

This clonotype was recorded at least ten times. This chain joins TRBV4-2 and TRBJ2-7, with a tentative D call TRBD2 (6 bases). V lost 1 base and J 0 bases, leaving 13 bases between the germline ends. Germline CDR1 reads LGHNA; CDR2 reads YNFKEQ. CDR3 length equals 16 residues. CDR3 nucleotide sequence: TGTGCCAGCAGCCAAGGGCCGGGGGTAGACTCCTACGAGCAGTACTTC. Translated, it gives CASSQGPGVDSYEQYF.

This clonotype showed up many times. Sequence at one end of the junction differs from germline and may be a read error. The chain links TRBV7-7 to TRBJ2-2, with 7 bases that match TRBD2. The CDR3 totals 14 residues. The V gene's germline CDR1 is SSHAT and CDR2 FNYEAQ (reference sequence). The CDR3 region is CASRAGVNTGELFF. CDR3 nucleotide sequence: TGTGCTAGCAGGGCGGGAGTGAACACCGGGGAGCTGTTTTTT.

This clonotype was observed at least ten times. CDR3 sequence (DNA): TGTGCCTGGAGTGGAAACCACAATCAGCCCCAGCATTTT. This encodes CAWSGNHNQPQHF. This rearrangement joins TRBV30 to TRBJ1-5; D uncertain. This CDR3 comprises 13 residues. Trimming took off 1 base at V and 3 bases at J, with 7 bases between the two ends. Germline V gives CDR1 GTSNPN, CDR2 SVGIG (reference sequence).

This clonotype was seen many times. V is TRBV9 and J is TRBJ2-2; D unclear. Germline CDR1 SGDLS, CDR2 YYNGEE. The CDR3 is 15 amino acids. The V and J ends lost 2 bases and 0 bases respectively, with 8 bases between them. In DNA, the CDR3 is TGTGCCAGCAGCGTGGGTCGCCCGAACACCGGGGAGCTGTTTTTT. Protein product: CASSVGRPNTGELFF.

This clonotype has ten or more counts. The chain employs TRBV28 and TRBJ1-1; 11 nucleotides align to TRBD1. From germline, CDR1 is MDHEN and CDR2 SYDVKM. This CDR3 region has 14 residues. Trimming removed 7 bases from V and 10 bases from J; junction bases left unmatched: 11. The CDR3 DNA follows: TGTGCCAGCAAACCCCCGGGACAGGGGGGTCGAGCTTTCTTT. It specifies CASKPPGQGGRAFF.

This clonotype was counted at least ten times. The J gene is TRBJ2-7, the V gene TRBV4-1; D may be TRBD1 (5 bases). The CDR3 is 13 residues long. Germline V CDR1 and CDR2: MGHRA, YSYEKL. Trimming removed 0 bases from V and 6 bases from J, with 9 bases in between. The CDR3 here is CASSQDLGVEQYF. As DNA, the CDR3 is TGCGCCAGCAGCCAAGATTTAGGGGTCGAGCAGTACTTC.

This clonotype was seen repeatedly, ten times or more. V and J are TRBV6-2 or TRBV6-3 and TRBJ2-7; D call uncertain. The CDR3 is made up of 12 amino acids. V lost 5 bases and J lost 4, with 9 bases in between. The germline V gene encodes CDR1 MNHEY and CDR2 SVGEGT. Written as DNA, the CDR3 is TGTGCCAGCAGTCGCGGACCTTACGAGCAGTACTTC. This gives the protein CASSRGPYEQYF.

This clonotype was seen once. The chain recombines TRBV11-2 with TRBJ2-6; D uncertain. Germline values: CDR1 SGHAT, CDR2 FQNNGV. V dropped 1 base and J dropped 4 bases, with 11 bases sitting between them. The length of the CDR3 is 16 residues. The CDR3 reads CASSLVGVIGANVLTF. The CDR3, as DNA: TGTGCCAGCAGCTTAGTTGGCGTTATCGGGGCCAACGTCCTGACTTTC. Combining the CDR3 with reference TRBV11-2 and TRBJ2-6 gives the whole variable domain EAGVAQSPRYKIIEKRQSVAFWCNPISGHATLYWYQQILGQGPKLLIQFQNNGVVDDSQLPKDRFSAERLKGVDSTLKIQPAKLEDSAVYLCASSLVGVIGANVLTFGAGSRLTVL.

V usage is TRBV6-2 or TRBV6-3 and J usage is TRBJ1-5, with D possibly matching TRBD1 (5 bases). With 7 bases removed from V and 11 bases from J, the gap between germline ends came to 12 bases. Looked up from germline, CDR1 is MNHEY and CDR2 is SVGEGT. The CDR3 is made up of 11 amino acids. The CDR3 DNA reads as TGTGCCAGCACCCATGGGGGGGCCCAGCATTTT. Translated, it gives CASTHGGAQHF.

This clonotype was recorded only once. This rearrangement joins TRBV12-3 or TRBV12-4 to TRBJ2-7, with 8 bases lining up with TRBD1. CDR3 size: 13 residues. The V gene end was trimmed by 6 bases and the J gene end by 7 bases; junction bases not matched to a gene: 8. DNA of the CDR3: TGTGCCAGCAGAGCCGACAGGGGCGGGGAGCAGTACTTC. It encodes CASRADRGGEQYF.

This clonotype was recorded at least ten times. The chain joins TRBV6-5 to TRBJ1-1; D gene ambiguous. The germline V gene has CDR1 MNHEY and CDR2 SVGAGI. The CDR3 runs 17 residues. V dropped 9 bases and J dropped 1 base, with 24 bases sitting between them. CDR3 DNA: TGTGCCAGGTTACTCGAGAAAGCGACCCATTCGAACACTGAAGCTTTCTTT. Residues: CARLLEKATHSNTEAFF.

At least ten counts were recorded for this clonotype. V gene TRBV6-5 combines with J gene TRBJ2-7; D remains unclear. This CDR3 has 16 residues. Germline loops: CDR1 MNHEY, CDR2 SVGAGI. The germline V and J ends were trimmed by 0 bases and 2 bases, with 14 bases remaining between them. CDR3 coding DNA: TGTGCCAGCAGTTACTCGTTCGGGCTTCTTCCCTACGAGCAGTACTTC. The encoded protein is CASSYSFGLLPYEQYF.

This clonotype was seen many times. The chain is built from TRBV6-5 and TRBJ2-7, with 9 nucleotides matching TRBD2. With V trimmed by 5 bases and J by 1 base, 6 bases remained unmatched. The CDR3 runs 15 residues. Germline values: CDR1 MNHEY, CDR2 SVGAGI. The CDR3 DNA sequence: TGTGCCAGCAGTCCATATAGCGGGAGTTCCTACGAGCAGTACTTC. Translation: CASSPYSGSSYEQYF.

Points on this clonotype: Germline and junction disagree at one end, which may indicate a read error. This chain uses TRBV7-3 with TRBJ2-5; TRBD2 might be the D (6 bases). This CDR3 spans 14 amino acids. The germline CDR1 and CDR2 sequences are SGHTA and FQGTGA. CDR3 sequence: CVSSYPRAGETQYF. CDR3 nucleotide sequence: TGTGTCAGCAGTTATCCCAGGGCGGGGGAGACCCAGTACTTC.

CDR3 sequence (DNA): TGTGCCAGCAGTGAAAGGGCTAGCGGATCCTACGAGCAGTACTTC. Protein sequence: CASSERASGSYEQYF. The chain recombines TRBV6-1 with TRBJ2-7; TRBD2 matches at 7 bases. This CDR3 has 15 amino acids. V was pared by 2 bases and J by 1 base, with 5 bases of the junction left unmatched. Germline values: CDR1 MNHNS, CDR2 SASEGT.

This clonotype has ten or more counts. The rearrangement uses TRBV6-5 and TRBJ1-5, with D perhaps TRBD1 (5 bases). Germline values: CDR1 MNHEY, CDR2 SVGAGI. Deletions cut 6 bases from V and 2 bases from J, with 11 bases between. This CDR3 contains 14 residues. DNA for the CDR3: TGTGCCAGCAGAACCTTAGGGGGCAATCAGCCCCAGCATTTT. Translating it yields CASRTLGGNQPQHF.

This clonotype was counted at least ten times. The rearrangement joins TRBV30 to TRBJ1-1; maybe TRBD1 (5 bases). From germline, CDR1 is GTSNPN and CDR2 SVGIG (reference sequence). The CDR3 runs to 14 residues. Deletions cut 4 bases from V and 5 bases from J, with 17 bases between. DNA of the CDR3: TGTGCCTGGAAAAAAGCGGGGGGTATTACTGAAGCTTTCTTT. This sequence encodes CAWKKAGGITEAFF. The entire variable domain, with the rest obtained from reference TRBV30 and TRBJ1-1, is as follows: SQTIHQWPATLVQPVGSPLSLECTVEGTSNPNLYWYRQAAGRGLQLLFYSVGIGQISSEVPQNLSASRPQDRQFILSSKKLLLSDSGFYLCAWKKAGGITEAFFGQGTRLTVV.

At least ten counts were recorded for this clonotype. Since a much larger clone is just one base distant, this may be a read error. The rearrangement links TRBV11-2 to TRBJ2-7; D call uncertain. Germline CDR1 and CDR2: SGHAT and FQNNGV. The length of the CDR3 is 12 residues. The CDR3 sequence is CASSQELHERYF. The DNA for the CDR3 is TGTGCCAGCAGCCAAGAGCTCCACGAGCGGTACTTC.

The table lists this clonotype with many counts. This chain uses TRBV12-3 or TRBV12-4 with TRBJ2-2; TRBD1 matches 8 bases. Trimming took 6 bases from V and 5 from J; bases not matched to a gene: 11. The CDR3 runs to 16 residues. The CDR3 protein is CASSQDQGAGTGELFF. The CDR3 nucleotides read TGTGCCAGCAGCCAAGATCAGGGGGCAGGGACCGGGGAGCTGTTTTTT.

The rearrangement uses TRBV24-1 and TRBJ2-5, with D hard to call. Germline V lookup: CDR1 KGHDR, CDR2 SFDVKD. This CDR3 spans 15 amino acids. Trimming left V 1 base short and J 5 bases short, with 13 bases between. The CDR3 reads CATSDLPPREETQYF. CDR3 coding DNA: TGTGCCACCAGTGATTTACCACCCCGAGAGGAGACCCAGTACTTC.

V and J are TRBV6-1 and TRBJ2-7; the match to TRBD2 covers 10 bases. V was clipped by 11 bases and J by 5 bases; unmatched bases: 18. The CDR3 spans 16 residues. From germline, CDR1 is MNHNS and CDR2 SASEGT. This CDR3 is CAGQPTPGLAFHEQYF. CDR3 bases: TGTGCCGGCCAACCAACTCCGGGACTAGCGTTCCACGAGCAGTACTTC.

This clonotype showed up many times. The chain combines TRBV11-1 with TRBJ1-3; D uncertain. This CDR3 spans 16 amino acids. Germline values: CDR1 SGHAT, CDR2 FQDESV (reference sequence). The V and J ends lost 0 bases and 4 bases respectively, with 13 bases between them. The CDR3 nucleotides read TGTGCCAGCAGCTTAGCCGTCAGCCTCGCCGGAAACACCATATATTTT. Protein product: CASSLAVSLAGNTIYF.

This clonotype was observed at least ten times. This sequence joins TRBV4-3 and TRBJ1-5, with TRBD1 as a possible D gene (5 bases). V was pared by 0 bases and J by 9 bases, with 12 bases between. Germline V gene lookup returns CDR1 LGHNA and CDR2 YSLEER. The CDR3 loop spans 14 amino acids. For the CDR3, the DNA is TGCGCCAGCAGCCAAGATTTCTCAGGGAGGCCCCAGCATTTT. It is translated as CASSQDFSGRPQHF.

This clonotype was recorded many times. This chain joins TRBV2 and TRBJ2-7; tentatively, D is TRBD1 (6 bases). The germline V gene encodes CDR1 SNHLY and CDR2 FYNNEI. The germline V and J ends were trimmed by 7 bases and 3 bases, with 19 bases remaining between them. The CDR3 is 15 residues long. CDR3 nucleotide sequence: TGTGCCAGCACCACCTCAGGGGTCGTAGGCTACGAGCAGTACTTC. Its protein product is CASTTSGVVGYEQYF.

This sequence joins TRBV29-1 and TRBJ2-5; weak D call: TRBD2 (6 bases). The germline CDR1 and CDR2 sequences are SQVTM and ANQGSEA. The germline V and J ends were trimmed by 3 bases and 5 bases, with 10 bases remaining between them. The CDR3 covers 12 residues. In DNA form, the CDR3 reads TGCAGCGTTGAGGAGGGGCGGGAGACCCAGTACTTC. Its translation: CSVEEGRETQYF.

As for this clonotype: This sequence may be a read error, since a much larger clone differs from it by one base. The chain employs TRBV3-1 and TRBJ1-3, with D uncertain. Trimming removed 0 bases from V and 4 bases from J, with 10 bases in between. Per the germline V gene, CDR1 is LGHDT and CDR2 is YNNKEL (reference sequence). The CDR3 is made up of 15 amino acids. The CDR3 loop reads CASSQDALNGNTIYF. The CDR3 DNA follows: TGTGCCAGCAGCCAAGATGCCCTAAACGGAAACACCATATATTTT.

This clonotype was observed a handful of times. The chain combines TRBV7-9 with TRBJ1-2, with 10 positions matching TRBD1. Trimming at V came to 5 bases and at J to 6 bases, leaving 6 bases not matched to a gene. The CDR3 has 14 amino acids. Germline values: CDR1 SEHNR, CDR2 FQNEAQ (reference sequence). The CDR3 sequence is CASSKLGQGHGYTF. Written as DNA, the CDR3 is TGTGCCAGCAGCAAATTGGGACAGGGGCATGGCTACACCTTC.

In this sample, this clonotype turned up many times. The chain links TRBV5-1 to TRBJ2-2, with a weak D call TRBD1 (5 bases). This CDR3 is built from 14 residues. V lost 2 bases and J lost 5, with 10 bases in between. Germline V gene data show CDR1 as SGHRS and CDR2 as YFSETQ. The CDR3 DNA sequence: TGCGCCAGCAGCTTTACAGGCCAAACCGGGGAGCTGTTTTTT. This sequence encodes CASSFTGQTGELFF.

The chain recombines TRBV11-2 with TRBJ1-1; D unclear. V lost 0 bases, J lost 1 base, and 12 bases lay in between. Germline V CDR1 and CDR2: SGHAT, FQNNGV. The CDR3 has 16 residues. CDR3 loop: CASSLEGATPNTEAFF. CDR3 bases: TGTGCCAGCAGCTTAGAGGGCGCGACACCGAACACTGAAGCTTTCTTT.

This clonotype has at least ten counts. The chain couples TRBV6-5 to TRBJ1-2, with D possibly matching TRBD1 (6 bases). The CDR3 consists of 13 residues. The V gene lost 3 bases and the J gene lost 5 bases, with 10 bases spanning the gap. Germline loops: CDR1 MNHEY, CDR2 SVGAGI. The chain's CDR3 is CASSYRGPYGYTF. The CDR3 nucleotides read TGTGCCAGCAGTTATCGGGGGCCATATGGCTACACCTTC.